This T cell receptor beta chain is from a study of blood T cell repertoires in COVID-19. Study background: Samples taken during acute and convalescent COVID-19 were collected in the United States, Italy and Spain.

The protocol was immunoSEQ multiplex PCR, while the TCRdb copy is restricted to in-frame clones and leaves out a portion. The sample holds approximately 220,000 clones, about 80% seen once. This sequence originates from a woman aged 40-49 years with acute COVID-19. Input material: PBMCs or T cells enriched from blood (not recorded which).

CDR3 in amino acids: CASHDREGRWEETQYF. As DNA, the CDR3 is TGTGCCAGCCATGATCGGGAGGGGCGCTGGGAGGAGACCCAGTACTTC. V is TRBV18 and J is TRBJ2-5; 8 nucleotides agree with TRBD2. CDR1 is KGHSH, CDR2 LQKENI, per germline. The CDR3 spans 16 residues. J was trimmed by 5 bases and V by 8 bases; bases with no gene match: 16.